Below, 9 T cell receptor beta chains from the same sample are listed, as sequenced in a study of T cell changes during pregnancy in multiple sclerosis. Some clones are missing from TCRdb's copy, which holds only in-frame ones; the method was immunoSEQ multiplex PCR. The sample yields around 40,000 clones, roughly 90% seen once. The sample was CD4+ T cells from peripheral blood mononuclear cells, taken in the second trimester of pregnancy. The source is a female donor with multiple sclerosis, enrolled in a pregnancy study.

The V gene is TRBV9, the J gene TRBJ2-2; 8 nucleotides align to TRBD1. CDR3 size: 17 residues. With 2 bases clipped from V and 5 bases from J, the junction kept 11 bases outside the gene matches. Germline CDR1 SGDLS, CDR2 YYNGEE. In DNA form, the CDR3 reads TGTGCCAGCAGCGTTGCGTCGGGACAGGCCCAGACCGGGGAGCTGTTTTTT. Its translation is CASSVASGQAQTGELFF.

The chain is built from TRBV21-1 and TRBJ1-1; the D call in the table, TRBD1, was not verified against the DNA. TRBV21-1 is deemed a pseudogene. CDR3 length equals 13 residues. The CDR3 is CASSKRDSAKAFF. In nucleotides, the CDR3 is TGTGCCAGCAGCAAACGGGACAGTGCTAAAGCTTTCTTT.

CDR3 nucleotide sequence: TGTGCCAGCAGTTACGGGACAGGGATTACCACTGAAGCTTTCTTT. Translated: CASSYGTGITTEAFF. The rearrangement joins TRBV6-5 to TRBJ1-1, with 9 bases fitting TRBD1. The ends lost 2 bases at V and 4 bases at J; junction bases unmatched: 5. This CDR3 comprises 15 residues. Germline V lookup: CDR1 MNHEY, CDR2 SVGAGI.

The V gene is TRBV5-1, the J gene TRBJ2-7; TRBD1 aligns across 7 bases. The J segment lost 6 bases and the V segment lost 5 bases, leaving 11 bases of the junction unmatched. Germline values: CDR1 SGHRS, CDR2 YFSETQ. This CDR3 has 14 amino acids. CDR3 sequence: CASSSGRQGSEQYF. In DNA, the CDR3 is TGCGCCAGCAGTTCTGGACGACAGGGAAGCGAGCAGTACTTC.

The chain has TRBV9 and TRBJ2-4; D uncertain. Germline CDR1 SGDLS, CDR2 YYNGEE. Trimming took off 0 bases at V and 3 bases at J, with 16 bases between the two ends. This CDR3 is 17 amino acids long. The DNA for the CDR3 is TGTGCCAGCAGCGTAGAGAGAACCCTGCCCGGCAAAAACATTCAGTACTTC. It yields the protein CASSVERTLPGKNIQYF.

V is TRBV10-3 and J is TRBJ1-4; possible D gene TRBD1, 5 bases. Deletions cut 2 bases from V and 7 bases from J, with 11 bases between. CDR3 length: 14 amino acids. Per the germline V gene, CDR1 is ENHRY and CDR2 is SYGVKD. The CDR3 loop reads CAISEGASSEKLFF. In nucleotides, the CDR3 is TGTGCCATCAGTGAGGGGGCGTCTAGTGAAAAACTGTTTTTT.

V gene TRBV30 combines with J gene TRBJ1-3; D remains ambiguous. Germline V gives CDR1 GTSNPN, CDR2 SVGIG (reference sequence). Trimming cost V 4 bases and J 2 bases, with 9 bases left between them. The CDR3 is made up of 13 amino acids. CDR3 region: CAWTYGAGNTIYF. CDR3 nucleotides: TGTGCCTGGACGTACGGGGCTGGAAACACCATATATTTT.

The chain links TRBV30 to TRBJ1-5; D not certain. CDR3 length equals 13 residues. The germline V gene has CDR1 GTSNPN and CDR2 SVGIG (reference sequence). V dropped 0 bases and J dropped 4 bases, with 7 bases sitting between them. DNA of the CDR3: TGTGCCTGGAGTGTAAGCCCAAATCAGCCCCAGCATTTT. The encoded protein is CAWSVSPNQPQHF. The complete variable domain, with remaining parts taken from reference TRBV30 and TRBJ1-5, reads SQTIHQWPATLVQPVGSPLSLECTVEGTSNPNLYWYRQAAGRGLQLLFYSVGIGQISSEVPQNLSASRPQDRQFILSSKKLLLSDSGFYLCAWSVSPNQPQHFGDGTRLSIL.

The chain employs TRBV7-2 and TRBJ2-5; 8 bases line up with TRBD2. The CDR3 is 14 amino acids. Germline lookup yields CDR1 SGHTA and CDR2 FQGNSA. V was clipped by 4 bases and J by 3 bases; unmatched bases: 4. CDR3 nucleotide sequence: TGTGCCAGCAGCTACCAGCGGGGGAAAGAGACCCAGTACTTC. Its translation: CASSYQRGKETQYF.